This T cell receptor beta chain was identified during a study of blood T cell repertoires in COVID-19. Overall study context: Acute and convalescent COVID-19 specimens originated in the United States, Italy and Spain.

Notes on this clone: This sample also contains other DNA sequences that code for the same CDR3.

Only in-frame clones appear in the TCRdb table, and some are missing; sequencing was by immunoSEQ multiplex PCR. The sample holds over 250,000 clones; around 86% are singletons and the top ten take about an eighth. The CDR3 contains 16 residues. Germline lookup yields CDR1 SEHNR and CDR2 FQNEAQ (reference sequence). Trimming removed 1 base from V and 1 base from J; junction bases left unmatched: 3. The source material was peripheral blood. This receptor was obtained from a human donor in a cohort sampled during active COVID-19. This chain links TRBV7-9 with TRBJ1-5; TRBD1 aligns across 8 bases. CDR3 bases: TGTGCCAGCAGCTTAGGTCAGGGGGCGAGCAATCAGCCCCAGCATTTT. Translated, it gives CASSLGQGASNQPQHF.